This T cell receptor (beta chain) comes out of a study of T-cell reconstitution after alpha-beta-depleted transplantation in children (dated by TCRdb to 2015 to 2016). General notes on the study: T-cell immune reconstitution after TCRalphabeta/CD19-depleted allogeneic hematopoietic cell transplantation in children was quantitatively tracked in the study by means of TCR repertoire profiling. What the study reported, not specific to this receptor: Apparently early alphabetaT-cell count recovery about two months after transplant reportedly relied on only several hundred rapidly expanded clones derived from non-depleted graft cells. In some patients, the high TCRbeta diversity seen at day 60 was put down to recipient T cells and intrathymic progenitors that had survived conditioning. Hyperexpanded clone frequencies declined over subsequent months; after one year, T-cell counts and TCRbeta diversity were mostly attributed to newly produced T cells.

To prepare the library, PCR was applied. Instrument used: Illumina HiSeq 2500. Molecular barcoding was employed in the preparation of TCR libraries, with unique molecular identifiers being used to normalize TCRbeta repertoire quantification. The raw public reads went through TCRdb reprocessing: fastp at Q25, MiXCR clone calling, in-frame beta chains kept. Identical CDR3 protein sequences are pooled into one entry, listed with their most common genes and DNA. In this sample the table shows some 300,000 distinct CDR3 sequences, about 7.3% of which occur a single time. 9.1% of the sample comes from the top ten. Comment on this clonotype: Which antigen it targets is not known. Base qualities are not at hand, and no much larger clone is one base apart.

The sample's treatment or condition label, decoded: allogeneic hematopoietic cell transplantation with graft depleted of TCRalphabeta T cells and CD19 B cells. The transplant recipients were children given TCRalphabeta/CD19-depleted allogeneic hematopoietic cell grafts. The cysteine opens and the phenylalanine closes a CDR3 of 15 amino acids. Only the CDR3 portion is preserved as DNA: 45 bases, with reading frame beginning at the first base. V drops 3 bases and J drops 2 bases, leaving 16 bases in between. The germline V gene (reference sequence) yields DFQATT for CDR1 and SNEGSKA for CDR2. The chain was built from TRBV20-1 and TRBJ1-1, with an unclear D gene assignment. Sequencing used peripheral blood, obtained 360 days after TCRalphabeta/CD19-depleted stem cell transplant. The sequence came from a female patient younger than 10 who had a stem cell transplant for Fanconi anemia, so the T cells may come from the graft donor. In nucleotides, the sequence is TGCAGTGCTAGCGATAGCGCAAAGGGAAACACTGAAGCTTTCTTT. Its translation reads: CSASDSAKGNTEAFF.